This T cell receptor (delta chain) emerged from a study of gamma-delta T cells after stem cell transplantation. Trimming cost V 1 base and J 1 base; bases outside gene matches: 6. This CDR3 region has 20 residues. Germline V gene lookup returns CDR1 GEAIGNYY and CDR2 EKD. TCRdb re-processed the RT-PCR reads using CATT. The sample includes 1,200 or so delta-chain clones, 2.4% of them seen just once. Comments on this clone: A far larger clone is one nucleotide away, so this likely arose from a read error. This specimen includes other DNA sequences encoding the same CDR3.

This clonotype was sampled from a human donor. It is not recorded whose cells these are; they may come from a transplant donor. The chain couples TRDV2 to TRDJ3; TRDD3 matches at 13 bases. The specimen was gamma-delta T cells. Here the CDR3 DNA reads TGTGCCTGTGACACAGCTACTGGGGGATACGAGTCCTGGGACACCCGACAGATGTTTTTC. Translation: CACDTATGGYESWDTRQMFF.